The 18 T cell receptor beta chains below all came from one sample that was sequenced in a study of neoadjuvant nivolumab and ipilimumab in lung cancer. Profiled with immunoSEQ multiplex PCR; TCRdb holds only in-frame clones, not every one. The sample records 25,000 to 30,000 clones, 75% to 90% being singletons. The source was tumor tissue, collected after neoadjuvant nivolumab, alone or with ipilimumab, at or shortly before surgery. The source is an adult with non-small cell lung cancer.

As DNA, the CDR3 is TGTGCCAGCAGTGGACGGGACACGCGGGTCTACACCTTC. This translates into CASSGRDTRVYTF. The chain couples TRBV2 to TRBJ1-2; the D gene is possibly TRBD1 (6 bases). Trimming left V 4 bases short and J 10 bases short, with 16 bases between. CDR3 length: 13 amino acids. Germline V gene sequence: CDR1 SNHLY, CDR2 FYNNEI.

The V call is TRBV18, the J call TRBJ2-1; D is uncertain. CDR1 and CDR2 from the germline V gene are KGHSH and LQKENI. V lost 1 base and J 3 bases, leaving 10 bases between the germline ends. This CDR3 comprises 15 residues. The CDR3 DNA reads TGTGCCAGCTCACCACAGGTCAGCTACTACAATGAGCAGTTCTTC. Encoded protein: CASSPQVSYYNEQFF.

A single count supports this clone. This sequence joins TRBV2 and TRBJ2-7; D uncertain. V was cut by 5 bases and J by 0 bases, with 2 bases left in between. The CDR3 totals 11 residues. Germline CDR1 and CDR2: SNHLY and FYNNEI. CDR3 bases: TGTGCCAGCAGTTCCTCCTACGAGCAGTACTTC. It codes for CASSSSYEQYF.

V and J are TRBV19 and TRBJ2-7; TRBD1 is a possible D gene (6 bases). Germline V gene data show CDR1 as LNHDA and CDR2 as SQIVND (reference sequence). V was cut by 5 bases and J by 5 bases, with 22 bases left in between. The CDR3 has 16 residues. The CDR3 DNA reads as TGTGCCAGTAGTCTGACCTTAACAGGGAGAAGCAACGAGCAGTACTTC. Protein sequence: CASSLTLTGRSNEQYF.

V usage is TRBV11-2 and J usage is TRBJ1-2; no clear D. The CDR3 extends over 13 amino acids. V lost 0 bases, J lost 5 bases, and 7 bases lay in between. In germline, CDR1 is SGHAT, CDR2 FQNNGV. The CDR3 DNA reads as TGTGCCAGCAGCTTAGAAACCGAATATGGCTACACCTTC. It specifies CASSLETEYGYTF.

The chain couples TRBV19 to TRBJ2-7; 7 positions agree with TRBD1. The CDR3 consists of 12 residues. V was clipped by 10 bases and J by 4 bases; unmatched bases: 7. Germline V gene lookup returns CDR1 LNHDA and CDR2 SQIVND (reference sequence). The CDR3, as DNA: TGTGCCACCACGACAGGGAAGTACGAGCAGTACTTC. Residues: CATTTGKYEQYF.

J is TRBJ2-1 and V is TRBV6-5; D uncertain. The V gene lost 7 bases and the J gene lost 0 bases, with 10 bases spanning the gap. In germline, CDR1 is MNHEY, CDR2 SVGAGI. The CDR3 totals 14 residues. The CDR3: CASKVGFSYNEQFF. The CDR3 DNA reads TGTGCCAGCAAAGTGGGATTCTCCTACAATGAGCAGTTCTTC.

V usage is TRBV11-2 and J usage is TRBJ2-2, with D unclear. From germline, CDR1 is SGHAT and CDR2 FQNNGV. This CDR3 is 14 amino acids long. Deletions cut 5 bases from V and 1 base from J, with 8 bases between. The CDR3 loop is CASSPWGNTGELFF. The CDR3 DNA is TGTGCCAGCAGCCCCTGGGGGAACACCGGGGAGCTGTTTTTT.

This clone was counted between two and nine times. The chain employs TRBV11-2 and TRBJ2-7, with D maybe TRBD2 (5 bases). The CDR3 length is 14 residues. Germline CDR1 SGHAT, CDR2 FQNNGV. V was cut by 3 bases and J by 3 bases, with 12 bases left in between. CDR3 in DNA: TGTGCCAGCAGCTTGAGCGGACCACGCTACGAGCAGTACTTC. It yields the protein CASSLSGPRYEQYF.

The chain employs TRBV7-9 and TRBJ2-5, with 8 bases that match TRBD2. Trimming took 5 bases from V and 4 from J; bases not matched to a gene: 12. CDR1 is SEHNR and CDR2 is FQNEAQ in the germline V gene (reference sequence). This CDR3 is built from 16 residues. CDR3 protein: CASSRRGGQRGETQYF. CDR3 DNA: TGTGCCAGCAGCCGCCGGGGGGGCCAGCGGGGAGAGACCCAGTACTTC.

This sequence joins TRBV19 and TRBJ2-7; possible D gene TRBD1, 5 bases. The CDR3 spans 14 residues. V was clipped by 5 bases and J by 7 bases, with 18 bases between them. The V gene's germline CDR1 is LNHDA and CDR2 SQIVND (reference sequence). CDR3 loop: CASSPSQGPREQYF. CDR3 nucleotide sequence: TGTGCCAGTAGTCCTTCCCAGGGCCCTCGGGAGCAGTACTTC.

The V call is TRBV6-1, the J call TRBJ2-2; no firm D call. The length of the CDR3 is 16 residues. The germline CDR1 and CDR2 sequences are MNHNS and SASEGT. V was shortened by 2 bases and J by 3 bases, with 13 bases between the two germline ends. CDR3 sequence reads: CASSESAYQHTGELFF. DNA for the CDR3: TGTGCCAGCAGTGAATCCGCCTACCAGCACACCGGGGAGCTGTTTTTT.

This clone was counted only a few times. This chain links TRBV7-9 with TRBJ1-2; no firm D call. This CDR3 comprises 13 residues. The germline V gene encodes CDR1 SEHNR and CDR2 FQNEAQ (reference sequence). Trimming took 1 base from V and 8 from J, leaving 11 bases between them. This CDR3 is CASSLEGWRGYTF. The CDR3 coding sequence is TGTGCCAGCAGCTTAGAGGGTTGGAGGGGCTACACCTTC.

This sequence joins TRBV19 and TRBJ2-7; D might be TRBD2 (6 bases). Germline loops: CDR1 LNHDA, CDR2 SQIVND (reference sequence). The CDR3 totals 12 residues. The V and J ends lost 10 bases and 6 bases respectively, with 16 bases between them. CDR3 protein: CATSVVGGEQYF. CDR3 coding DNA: TGTGCCACCTCTGTGGTGGGGGGCGAGCAGTACTTC. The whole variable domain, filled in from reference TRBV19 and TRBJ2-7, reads DGGITQSPKYLFRKEGQNVTLSCEQNLNHDAMYWYRQDPGQGLRLIYYSQIVNDFQKGDIAEGYSVSREKKESFPLTVTSAQKNPTAFYLCATSVVGGEQYFGPGTRLTVT.

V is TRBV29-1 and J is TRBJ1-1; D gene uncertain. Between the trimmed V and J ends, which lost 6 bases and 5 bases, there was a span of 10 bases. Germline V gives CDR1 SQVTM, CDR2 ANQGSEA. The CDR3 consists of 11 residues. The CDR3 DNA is TGCAGCGTCCCCCATACGACTGAAGCTTTCTTT. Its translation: CSVPHTTEAFF. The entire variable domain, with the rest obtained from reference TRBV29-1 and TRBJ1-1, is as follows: SAVISQKPSRDICQRGTSLTIQCQVDSQVTMMFWYRQQPGQSLTLIATANQGSEATYESGFVIDKFPISRPNLTFSTLTVSNMSPEDSSIYLCSVPHTTEAFFGQGTRLTVV.

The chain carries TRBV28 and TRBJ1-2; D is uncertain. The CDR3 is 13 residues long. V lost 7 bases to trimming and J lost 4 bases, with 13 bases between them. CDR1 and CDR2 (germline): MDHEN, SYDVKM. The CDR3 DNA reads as TGTGCCAGCACCTTGGGCGTTGGCTATGGCTACACCTTC. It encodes CASTLGVGYGYTF.

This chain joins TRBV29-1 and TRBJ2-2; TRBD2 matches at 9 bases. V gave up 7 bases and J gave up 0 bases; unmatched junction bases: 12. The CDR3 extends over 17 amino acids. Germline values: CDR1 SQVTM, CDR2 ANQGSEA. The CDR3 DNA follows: TGCAGCGGGATGAAGACTAGCGGAGGGACGAACACCGGGGAGCTGTTTTTT. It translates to CSGMKTSGGTNTGELFF.

The CDR3, as DNA: TGCGCCAGCAGCCTCCTTGGACAGGGAGGGACCCCTGGGGCCAACGTCCTGACTTTC. As protein: CASSLLGQGGTPGANVLTF. V gene TRBV5-1 combines with J gene TRBJ2-6, with a possible D match to TRBD1 (8 bases). Germline CDR1 and CDR2: SGHRS and YFSETQ. The CDR3 runs 19 residues. V lost 4 bases, J lost 2 bases, and 22 bases lay in between.